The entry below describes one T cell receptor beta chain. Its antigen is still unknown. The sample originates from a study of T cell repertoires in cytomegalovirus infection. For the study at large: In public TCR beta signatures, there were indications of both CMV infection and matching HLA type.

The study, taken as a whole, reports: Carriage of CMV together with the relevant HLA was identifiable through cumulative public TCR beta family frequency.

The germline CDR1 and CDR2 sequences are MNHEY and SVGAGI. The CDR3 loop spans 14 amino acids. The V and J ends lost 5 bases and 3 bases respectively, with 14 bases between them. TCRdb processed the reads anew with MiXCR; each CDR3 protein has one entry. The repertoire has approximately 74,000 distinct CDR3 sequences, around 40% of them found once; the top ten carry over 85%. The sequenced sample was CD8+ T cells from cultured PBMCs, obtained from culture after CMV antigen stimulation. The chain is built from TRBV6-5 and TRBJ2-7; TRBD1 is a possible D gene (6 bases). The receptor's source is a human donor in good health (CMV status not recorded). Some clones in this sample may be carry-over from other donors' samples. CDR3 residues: CASSLGTTSYEQYF. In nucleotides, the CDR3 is TGTGCCAGCAGTCTAGGGACAACCAGCTACGAGCAGTACTTC.